This T cell receptor (beta chain) was recovered during a study of identical twins. Regarding the study as a whole: The presence of invariant MAIT and iNKT cells could partly confound analyses of zero-insertion sequences. Findings depended on cross-sectional statistics rather than tracking the same donors.

CDR3 size: 17 residues. V was trimmed by 3 bases and J by 0 bases, leaving 16 bases between them. From germline, CDR1 is SGHRS and CDR2 YFSETQ. Template switching added a universal primer site; cDNA carried unique molecular identifiers. Using its own MiXCR run on the 5' RACE reads, TCRdb lists one record per CDR3 protein. The sample lists hundreds of thousands of distinct CDR3 sequences, roughly 6% occurring once. In regard to this clonotype: The antigen is unknown.

This TCR came from a man in his late teens or twenties in good health. The rearrangement uses TRBV5-1 and TRBJ2-1, with D perhaps TRBD2 (6 bases). The sequencing sample was made of naive T cells sorted from blood. The CDR3 reads CASSWTTVAASYNEQFF. The CDR3 DNA sequence: TGCGCCAGCAGCTGGACCACAGTAGCGGCCTCCTACAATGAGCAGTTCTTC.